A selection of T cell receptor beta chains follows, all from one sample in a study of OX40 agonist ivuxolimab in advanced cancers. Clones were read by immunoSEQ multiplex PCR, and TCRdb kept only the in-frame ones, dropping some. The data contain tens of thousands of clones, around 84% of them singletons. The sequences come from CD4+ or CD8+ T cells sorted from blood, collected in a trial of the OX40 agonist ivuxolimab. The source of these receptors is an adult with an advanced solid tumor such as melanoma, head and neck, liver or kidney cancer. Both conserved end residues are part of each CDR3. The order of the fields is clone size, D gene, J gene, V gene, CDR3 protein, CDR3 DNA. The D gene is left open where the match is weak. The listing skips clone size in some rows; elsewhere it reads once, few, many or a size class.

clone_size: .
d_call: .
j_call: TRBJ2-5
v_call: TRBV2
cdr3_aa: CASTRTTETQYF
cdr3_nt: TGTGCCAGCACGCGGACTACAGAGACCCAGTACTTC

clone_size: .
d_call: .
j_call: TRBJ2-3
v_call: TRBV6-6
cdr3_aa: CASSWEGGPGTNTQYF
cdr3_nt: TGTGCCAGCAGCTGGGAGGGGGGGCCGGGGACTAATACGCAGTATTTT

clone_size: few
d_call: TRBD1
j_call: TRBJ2-5
v_call: TRBV27
cdr3_aa: CASSLISGGMETQYF
cdr3_nt: TGTGCCAGCAGTTTAATATCAGGGGGCATGGAGACCCAGTACTTC

clone_size: few
d_call: TRBD2
j_call: TRBJ2-3
v_call: TRBV10-3
cdr3_aa: CAISESWRGGRDTDTQYF
cdr3_nt: TGTGCCATCAGTGAGTCGTGGCGGGGGGGCCGCGACACAGATACGCAGTATTTT

clone_size: .
d_call: .
j_call: TRBJ2-2
v_call: TRBV28
cdr3_aa: CASSSSGELFF
cdr3_nt: TGTGCCAGCAGTTCGTCCGGGGAGCTGTTTTTT

clone_size: once
d_call: TRBD2
j_call: TRBJ2-1
v_call: TRBV27
cdr3_aa: CASSPPGLAPYNEQFF
cdr3_nt: TGTGCCAGCAGTCCGCCGGGACTAGCGCCCTACAATGAGCAGTTCTTC

clone_size: .
d_call: .
j_call: TRBJ1-1
v_call: TRBV5-4
cdr3_aa: CASSLGTGDTEAFF
cdr3_nt: TGTGCCAGCAGCTTGGGAACAGGAGACACTGAAGCTTTCTTT

clone_size: .
d_call: .
j_call: TRBJ1-2
v_call: TRBV9
cdr3_aa: CASSVGLGANYGYTF
cdr3_nt: TGTGCCAGCAGCGTAGGTCTGGGGGCGAACTATGGCTACACCTTC

clone_size: .
d_call: TRBD1
j_call: TRBJ2-1
v_call: TRBV18
cdr3_aa: CASSPRDSYNEQFF
cdr3_nt: TGTGCCAGCTCACCACGGGACAGCTACAATGAGCAGTTCTTC

clone_size: .
d_call: .
j_call: TRBJ1-2
v_call: TRBV19
cdr3_aa: CASSSPEGVAGNYGYTF
cdr3_nt: TGTGCCAGTAGTAGCCCCGAAGGCGTTGCGGGAAACTATGGCTACACCTTC

clone_size: .
d_call: .
j_call: TRBJ2-7
v_call: TRBV27
cdr3_aa: CASSDTYSYEQYF
cdr3_nt: TGTGCCAGTTCGGACACCTACTCCTACGAGCAGTACTTC

clone_size: .
d_call: TRBD1
j_call: TRBJ2-5
v_call: TRBV9
cdr3_aa: CASSVDGGQGKTQYF
cdr3_nt: TGTGCCAGCAGCGTAGATGGGGGACAGGGGAAAACCCAGTACTTC

clone_size: .
d_call: TRBD2
j_call: TRBJ2-7
v_call: TRBV10-3
cdr3_aa: CAISSGTSAYEQYF
cdr3_nt: TGTGCCATCAGTTCCGGGACTAGCGCGTACGAGCAGTACTTC

clone_size: .
d_call: TRBD1
j_call: TRBJ2-2
v_call: TRBV7-9
cdr3_aa: CASSLGQGSTGELFF
cdr3_nt: TGTGCCAGCAGCTTAGGACAGGGCAGTACCGGGGAGCTGTTTTTT

clone_size: .
d_call: .
j_call: TRBJ2-7
v_call: TRBV7-8
cdr3_aa: CASSLNAGSGYEQYF
cdr3_nt: TGTGCCAGCAGCTTAAATGCGGGAAGTGGCTACGAGCAGTACTTC

clone_size: .
d_call: .
j_call: TRBJ2-7
v_call: TRBV5-8
cdr3_aa: CASSLEGGFLREYF
cdr3_nt: TGTGCCAGCAGCTTGGAGGGGGGATTTTTACGCGAGTACTTC

clone_size: .
d_call: .
j_call: TRBJ2-2
v_call: TRBV28
cdr3_aa: CASSSLDLVSGELFF
cdr3_nt: TGTGCCAGCAGTTCGCTCGATCTTGTATCCGGGGAGCTGTTTTTT

clone_size: medium-sized
d_call: .
j_call: TRBJ1-1
v_call: TRBV9
cdr3_aa: CASSVGRGGFTEAFF
cdr3_nt: TGTGCCAGCAGCGTAGGAAGGGGGGGATTCACTGAAGCTTTCTTT

clone_size: .
d_call: .
j_call: TRBJ1-1
v_call: TRBV19
cdr3_aa: CASMYGMAAFF
cdr3_nt: TGTGCCAGTATGTACGGTATGGCAGCTTTCTTT

clone_size: .
d_call: TRBD2
j_call: TRBJ2-3
v_call: TRBV7-7
cdr3_aa: CASSSGGHSTDTQYF
cdr3_nt: TGTGCCAGCAGCTCGGGGGGGCATAGCACAGATACGCAGTATTTT

clone_size: .
d_call: TRBD2
j_call: TRBJ2-7
v_call: TRBV4-1
cdr3_aa: CASSQDGGRRDEQYF
cdr3_nt: TGCGCCAGCAGCCAAGATGGCGGGAGAAGGGACGAGCAGTACTTC

clone_size: many
d_call: .
j_call: TRBJ1-2
v_call: TRBV29-1
cdr3_aa: CSVDLSHSDYGYTF
cdr3_nt: TGCAGCGTTGATTTGTCCCATTCGGACTATGGCTACACCTTC

clone_size: .
d_call: .
j_call: TRBJ2-4
v_call: TRBV7-9
cdr3_aa: CASTYSSGTAPLSFDIQYF
cdr3_nt: TGTGCCAGCACCTATTCATCCGGGACGGCTCCCCTCTCGTTTGACATTCAGTACTTC

clone_size: .
d_call: TRBD1
j_call: TRBJ1-2
v_call: TRBV30
cdr3_aa: CAWTGQGLGYTF
cdr3_nt: TGTGCCTGGACTGGACAGGGCCTTGGCTACACCTTC

clone_size: .
d_call: .
j_call: TRBJ1-6
v_call: TRBV2
cdr3_aa: CASSRGVTDNSPLHF
cdr3_nt: TGTGCCAGCAGCCGAGGGGTAACTGATAATTCACCCCTCCACTTT

clone_size: once
d_call: .
j_call: TRBJ1-1
v_call: TRBV27
cdr3_aa: CASSLTGTLNTEAFF
cdr3_nt: TGTGCCAGCAGTTTAACAGGGACCCTGAACACTGAAGCTTTCTTT

clone_size: .
d_call: TRBD2
j_call: TRBJ2-1
v_call: TRBV7-8
cdr3_aa: CASSPTSGAYNEQFF
cdr3_nt: TGTGCCAGCAGCCCCACTAGCGGGGCTTACAATGAGCAGTTCTTC

clone_size: .
d_call: .
j_call: TRBJ2-7
v_call: TRBV4-1
cdr3_aa: CASSQGGGGGGGYEQYF
cdr3_nt: TGCGCCAGCAGCCAAGGGGGAGGAGGAGGGGGCGGCTACGAGCAGTACTTC

clone_size: once
d_call: TRBD2
j_call: TRBJ2-1
v_call: TRBV15
cdr3_aa: CATSGGLAGVTYNEQFF
cdr3_nt: TGTGCCACCAGCGGGGGACTAGCGGGAGTAACCTACAATGAGCAGTTCTTC

clone_size: .
d_call: .
j_call: TRBJ2-7
v_call: TRBV28
cdr3_aa: CASSLVGRNYEQYF
cdr3_nt: TGTGCCAGCAGTTTGGTGGGCAGAAACTACGAGCAGTACTTC

clone_size: .
d_call: TRBD1
j_call: TRBJ1-2
v_call: TRBV7-8
cdr3_aa: CASSEWTGDLYGYTF
cdr3_nt: TGTGCCAGCAGCGAATGGACAGGGGATCTCTATGGCTACACCTTC

clone_size: .
d_call: .
j_call: TRBJ2-5
v_call: TRBV7-3
cdr3_aa: CASSFLGGKETQYF
cdr3_nt: TGTGCCAGCAGCTTTCTCGGCGGGAAAGAGACCCAGTACTTC

clone_size: .
d_call: .
j_call: TRBJ2-6
v_call: TRBV30
cdr3_aa: CAWSVRGSGANVLTF
cdr3_nt: TGTGCCTGGAGTGTCCGTGGATCTGGGGCCAACGTCCTGACTTTC

clone_size: .
d_call: .
j_call: TRBJ2-7
v_call: TRBV7-8
cdr3_aa: CASSLGGGLGDYEQYF
cdr3_nt: TGTGCCAGCAGCTTAGGGGGCGGGCTGGGGGACTACGAGCAGTACTTC

clone_size: .
d_call: .
j_call: TRBJ1-4
v_call: TRBV6-5
cdr3_aa: CASSSGAEKLFF
cdr3_nt: TGTGCCAGCAGTTCAGGGGCTGAAAAACTGTTTTTT

clone_size: .
d_call: .
j_call: TRBJ2-1
v_call: TRBV5-1
cdr3_aa: CASSLFEQTAYNEQFF
cdr3_nt: TGCGCCAGCAGCTTGTTCGAGCAAACGGCCTACAATGAGCAGTTCTTC

clone_size: .
d_call: .
j_call: TRBJ2-7
v_call: TRBV6-5
cdr3_aa: CASSYSKQIFYEQYF
cdr3_nt: TGTGCCAGCAGTTACTCGAAACAAATCTTCTACGAGCAGTACTTC

clone_size: medium-sized
d_call: TRBD1
j_call: TRBJ2-7
v_call: TRBV29-1
cdr3_aa: CSVVGTGGYEQYF
cdr3_nt: TGCAGCGTTGTCGGGACAGGGGGTTACGAGCAGTACTTC

clone_size: .
d_call: TRBD1
j_call: TRBJ2-1
v_call: TRBV7-8
cdr3_aa: CASSARDRVNEQFF
cdr3_nt: TGTGCCAGCAGCGCAAGGGACAGGGTGAATGAGCAGTTCTTC

clone_size: .
d_call: .
j_call: TRBJ2-7
v_call: TRBV10-3
cdr3_aa: CAISEGRSSLYEQYF
cdr3_nt: TGTGCCATCAGTGAGGGTCGCTCATCTCTCTACGAGCAGTACTTC

clone_size: .
d_call: .
j_call: TRBJ2-7
v_call: TRBV9
cdr3_aa: CASSAEGRGYEQYF
cdr3_nt: TGTGCCAGCAGCGCTGAGGGTAGAGGCTACGAGCAGTACTTC

clone_size: few
d_call: TRBD1
j_call: TRBJ1-1
v_call: TRBV27
cdr3_aa: CASSLAWDRGSEAFF
cdr3_nt: TGTGCCAGCAGTTTAGCCTGGGACAGGGGATCTGAAGCTTTCTTT

clone_size: .
d_call: .
j_call: TRBJ1-5
v_call: TRBV6-6
cdr3_aa: CASSYGGNQPQHF
cdr3_nt: TGTGCCAGCAGTTACGGGGGCAATCAGCCCCAGCATTTT

clone_size: .
d_call: .
j_call: TRBJ1-4
v_call: TRBV11-2
cdr3_aa: CASSYRGRPNEKLFF
cdr3_nt: TGTGCCAGCAGCTATAGGGGACGGCCTAATGAAAAACTGTTTTTT

clone_size: .
d_call: .
j_call: TRBJ2-7
v_call: TRBV5-5
cdr3_aa: CASSLKGPYEQYF
cdr3_nt: TGTGCCAGCAGCTTGAAAGGACCCTACGAGCAGTACTTC

clone_size: .
d_call: .
j_call: TRBJ2-7
v_call: TRBV9
cdr3_aa: CASSGGPEQYF
cdr3_nt: TGTGCCAGCAGCGGAGGCCCTGAGCAGTACTTC

clone_size: .
d_call: .
j_call: TRBJ2-1
v_call: TRBV30
cdr3_aa: CALADYNEQFF
cdr3_nt: TGTGCCTTAGCCGATTACAATGAGCAGTTCTTC

clone_size: .
d_call: .
j_call: TRBJ1-1
v_call: TRBV27
cdr3_aa: CASSPQDGAAPRAFF
cdr3_nt: TGTGCCAGCAGTCCCCAGGATGGGGCGGCTCCCCGAGCTTTCTTT

clone_size: .
d_call: .
j_call: TRBJ1-1
v_call: TRBV7-9
cdr3_aa: CASSRNTEAFF
cdr3_nt: TGTGCCAGCAGCCGAAACACTGAAGCTTTCTTT

clone_size: few
d_call: TRBD1
j_call: TRBJ1-4
v_call: TRBV28
cdr3_aa: CASSLFGQGLNEKLFF
cdr3_nt: TGTGCCAGCAGTCTCTTCGGACAGGGCCTTAATGAAAAACTGTTTTTT

clone_size: .
d_call: TRBD1
j_call: TRBJ1-5
v_call: TRBV6-5
cdr3_aa: CASRADRGNQPQHF
cdr3_nt: TGTGCCAGCAGAGCGGACAGGGGTAATCAGCCCCAGCATTTT

clone_size: once
d_call: TRBD1
j_call: TRBJ1-1
v_call: TRBV7-9
cdr3_aa: CASSLGWGQGKDYTEAFF
cdr3_nt: TGTGCCAGCAGCTTAGGGTGGGGACAGGGAAAAGATTACACTGAAGCTTTCTTT

clone_size: once
d_call: .
j_call: TRBJ2-1
v_call: TRBV6-5
cdr3_aa: CASSSPVSGGLEQFF
cdr3_nt: TGTGCCAGCAGTTCCCCGGTTTCGGGTGGTCTTGAGCAGTTCTTC

clone_size: .
d_call: TRBD1
j_call: TRBJ1-2
v_call: TRBV5-1
cdr3_aa: CASSSTGTGGGYGYTF
cdr3_nt: TGCGCCAGCAGCTCCACCGGGACAGGGGGCGGTTATGGCTACACCTTC